A single sample is the source of the 11 T cell receptor beta chains below, sequenced in a study of T cell changes during pregnancy in multiple sclerosis. This table comes from immunoSEQ multiplex PCR, and its TCRdb copy is limited to in-frame clones, with some not included. The data show 49,000 or so clones, over 90% seen once. Sequencing used peripheral blood, obtained in the third trimester of pregnancy. Receptors originate from a female donor with multiple sclerosis, enrolled in a pregnancy study.

This chain uses TRBV19 with TRBJ2-2; TRBD1 might be the D (5 bases). V lost 5 bases and J lost 3, with 10 bases in between. This CDR3 is built from 14 residues. Germline CDR1 LNHDA, CDR2 SQIVND (reference sequence). The CDR3 loop is CASSPRQYTGELFF. CDR3 nucleotides: TGTGCCAGTAGTCCGCGACAGTACACCGGGGAGCTGTTTTTT.

This chain joins TRBV6-6 and TRBJ2-1, with TRBD2 matching 12 bases. With V trimmed by 6 bases and J by 7 bases, 10 bases remained unmatched. Per the germline V gene, CDR1 is MNHNY and CDR2 is SVGAGI (reference sequence). The CDR3 length is 16 residues. CDR3 protein: CASSLGLAGLGNEQFF. CDR3 DNA sequence: TGTGCCAGCAGCCTAGGACTAGCGGGATTGGGTAATGAGCAGTTCTTC.

This clone appeared a single time. The rearrangement joins TRBV4-1 to TRBJ2-7, with 11 positions matching TRBD2. The length of the CDR3 is 15 residues. V trimming: 5 bases; J trimming: 4 bases; junction bases outside the gene matches: 7. Germline assignment: CDR1 MGHRA and CDR2 YSYEKL. This CDR3 is CASSETSGSQYEQYF. The CDR3 DNA follows: TGCGCCAGCAGCGAAACTAGCGGGAGTCAGTACGAGCAGTACTTC.

This chain joins TRBV14 and TRBJ2-3, with D perhaps TRBD2 (5 bases). Germline V gene data show CDR1 as SGHDN and CDR2 as FVKESK. The CDR3 has 14 amino acids. Trimming removed 5 bases from V and 3 bases from J, with 12 bases in between. The DNA of the CDR3 is TGTGCCAGCAGCGTCCTAGCTGGGACAGATACGCAGTATTTT. It translates to CASSVLAGTDTQYF.

The chain uses TRBV27 and TRBJ1-2; a possible D gene is TRBD1 (5 bases). From germline, CDR1 is MNHEY and CDR2 SMNVEV (reference sequence). V was clipped by 3 bases and J by 7 bases, with 12 bases between them. The CDR3 is 13 amino acids. CDR3 DNA sequence: TGTGCCAGCAGTTTTCGGGGGTATGGTGGCTACACCTTC. This codes for CASSFRGYGGYTF.

The DNA of the CDR3 is TGCAGCGCGTCCCTACCGGGACAGGGGATTTACGAGCAGTACTTC. This encodes CSASLPGQGIYEQYF. V is TRBV29-1 and J is TRBJ2-7; 10 bases line up with TRBD1. The trim removed 7 bases at V and 4 bases at J, leaving 13 bases unmatched. Germline CDR1 and CDR2: SQVTM and ANQGSEA. The CDR3 totals 15 residues.

V and J are TRBV13 and TRBJ2-5; 8 bases agree with TRBD1. The CDR3 sequence is 13 residues long. J was trimmed by 2 bases and V by 5 bases; bases with no gene match: 1. Germline V gene sequence: CDR1 PRHDT, CDR2 FYEKMQ (reference sequence). The DNA for the CDR3 is TGTGCCAGCAGCCACAGGGGGCAAGAGACCCAGTACTTC. This translates into CASSHRGQETQYF.

The gene calls are TRBV2 and TRBJ2-5; TRBD1 matches at 7 bases. The CDR3 is 13 amino acids. Germline CDR1 SNHLY, CDR2 FYNNEI. CDR3 region: CVAQGQSLETQYF. The CDR3 coding sequence is TGTGTCGCCCAGGGACAGTCTTTGGAGACCCAGTACTTC.

The count of this clone is one. This chain uses TRBV6-5 with TRBJ2-3; 8 bases line up with TRBD2. With 6 bases clipped from V and 0 bases from J, the junction kept 5 bases outside the gene matches. Germline V gene lookup returns CDR1 MNHEY and CDR2 SVGAGI. The CDR3 covers 15 residues. For the CDR3, the DNA is TGTGCCAGCAGCCGGGGGGGCACAAGCACAGATACGCAGTATTTT. It codes for CASSRGGTSTDTQYF.

This rearrangement joins TRBV7-9 to TRBJ2-5; D perhaps matches TRBD1 (6 bases). This CDR3 has 15 amino acids. Per germline, CDR1 SEHNR and CDR2 FQNEAQ (reference sequence). With 5 bases removed from V and 7 bases from J, the gap between germline ends came to 20 bases. The CDR3 DNA sequence: TGTGCCAGCAGCATAACCTCGGGGAAGACAGGGACCCAGTACTTC. Residues: CASSITSGKTGTQYF.

The chain employs TRBV19 and TRBJ2-3, with D maybe TRBD2 (5 bases). Germline V gene data show CDR1 as LNHDA and CDR2 as SQIVND (reference sequence). V was trimmed by 6 bases and J by 6 bases, leaving 16 bases between them. There are 14 residues in the CDR3. CDR3 in DNA: TGTGCCAGTAGCCCAGAACTAGTTAGCGATACGCAGTATTTT. Protein: CASSPELVSDTQYF.